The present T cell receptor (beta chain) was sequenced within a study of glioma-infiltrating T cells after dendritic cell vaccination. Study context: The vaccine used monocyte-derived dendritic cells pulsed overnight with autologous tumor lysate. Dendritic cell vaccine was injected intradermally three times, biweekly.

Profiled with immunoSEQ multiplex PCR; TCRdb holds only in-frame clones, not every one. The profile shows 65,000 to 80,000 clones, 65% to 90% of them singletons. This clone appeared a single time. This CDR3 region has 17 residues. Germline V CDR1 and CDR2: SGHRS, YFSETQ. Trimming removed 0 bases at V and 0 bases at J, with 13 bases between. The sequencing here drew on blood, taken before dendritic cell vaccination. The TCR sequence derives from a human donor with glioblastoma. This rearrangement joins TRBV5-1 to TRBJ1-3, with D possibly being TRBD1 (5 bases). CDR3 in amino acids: CASSLGRGAASGNTIYF. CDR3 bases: TGCGCCAGCAGCTTGGGGCGTGGGGCAGCCTCTGGAAACACCATATATTTT.